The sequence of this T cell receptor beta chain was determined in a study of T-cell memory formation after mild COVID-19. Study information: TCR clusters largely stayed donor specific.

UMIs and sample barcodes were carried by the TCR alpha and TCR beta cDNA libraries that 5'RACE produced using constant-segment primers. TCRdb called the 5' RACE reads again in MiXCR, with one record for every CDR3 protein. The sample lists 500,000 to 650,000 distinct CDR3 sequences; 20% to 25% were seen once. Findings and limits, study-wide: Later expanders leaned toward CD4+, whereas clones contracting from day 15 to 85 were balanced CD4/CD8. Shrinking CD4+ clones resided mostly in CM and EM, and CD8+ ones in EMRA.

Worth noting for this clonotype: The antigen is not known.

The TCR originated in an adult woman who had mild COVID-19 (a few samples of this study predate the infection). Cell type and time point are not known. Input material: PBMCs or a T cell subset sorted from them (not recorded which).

CDR3 in DNA: TGTGCTAGTGGTTTATTGGTCAGTGAGCAGTTCTTC. The encoded protein is CASGLLVSEQFF. The chain combines TRBV12-5 with TRBJ2-1; D ambiguous. This CDR3 region has 12 residues. Germline V gives CDR1 LGHNT, CDR2 FRNRAP. Trimming stripped 3 bases from V and 9 bases from J, with 9 bases between.